The text below deals with one T cell receptor beta chain. Deletions cut 6 bases from V and 6 bases from J, with 17 bases between. The germline CDR1 and CDR2 sequences are MNHEY and SVGAGI. The CDR3 is 15 amino acids. Profiled with immunoSEQ multiplex PCR; TCRdb holds only in-frame clones, not every one. The sample consists of 65,000 to 80,000 clones, approximately 88% of them appearing once. This record comes from a study of control samples from healthy donors and cancer patients. Sequencing was carried out using PBMCs. This clonotype was obtained from a woman aged 45 to 65 with colorectal cancer. The V and J genes are TRBV6-5 and TRBJ2-2; tentatively, D is TRBD1 or TRBD2 (7 bases each). CDR3 DNA: TGTGCCAGCAGCCCAGGGGGGGGCGCCCCCGGGGAGCTGTTTTTT. Protein product: CASSPGGGAPGELFF.